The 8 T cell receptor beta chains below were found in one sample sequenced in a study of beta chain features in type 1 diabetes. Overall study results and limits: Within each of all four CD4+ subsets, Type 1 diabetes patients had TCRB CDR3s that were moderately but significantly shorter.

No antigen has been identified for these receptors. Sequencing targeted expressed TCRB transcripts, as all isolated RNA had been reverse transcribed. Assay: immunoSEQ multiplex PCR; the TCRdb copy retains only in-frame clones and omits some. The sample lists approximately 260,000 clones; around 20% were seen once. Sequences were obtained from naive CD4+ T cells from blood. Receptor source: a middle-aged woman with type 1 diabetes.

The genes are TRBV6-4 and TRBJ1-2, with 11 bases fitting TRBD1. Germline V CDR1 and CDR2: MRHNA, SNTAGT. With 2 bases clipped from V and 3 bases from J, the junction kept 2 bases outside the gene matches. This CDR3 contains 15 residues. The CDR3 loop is CASSDGTGGYYGYTF. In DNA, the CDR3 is TGTGCCAGCAGTGACGGGACAGGGGGGTACTATGGCTACACCTTC.

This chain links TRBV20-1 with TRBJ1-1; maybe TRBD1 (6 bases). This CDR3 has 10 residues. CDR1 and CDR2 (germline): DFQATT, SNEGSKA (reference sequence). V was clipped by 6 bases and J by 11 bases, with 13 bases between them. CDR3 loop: CSADDRRAFF. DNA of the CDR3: TGCAGTGCGGACGACAGGCGCGCTTTCTTT.

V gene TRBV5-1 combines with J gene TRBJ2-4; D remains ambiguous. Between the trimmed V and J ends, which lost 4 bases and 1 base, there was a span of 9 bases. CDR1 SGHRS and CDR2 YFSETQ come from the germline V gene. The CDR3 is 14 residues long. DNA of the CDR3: TGCGCCAGCAGCCCCGCCGCGGCCAAAAACATTCAGTACTTC. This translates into CASSPAAAKNIQYF.

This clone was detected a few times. CDR3 loop: CASPGLASVAFF. CDR3 nucleotide sequence: TGCGCCAGCCCCGGGTTGGCCTCGGTAGCTTTCTTT. The chain combines TRBV23-1 with TRBJ1-1; no clear D gene. TRBV23-1 belongs to the ORF category, with a function that is uncertain. This CDR3 has 12 amino acids. Trimming took 8 bases from V and 10 from J, leaving 17 bases between them.

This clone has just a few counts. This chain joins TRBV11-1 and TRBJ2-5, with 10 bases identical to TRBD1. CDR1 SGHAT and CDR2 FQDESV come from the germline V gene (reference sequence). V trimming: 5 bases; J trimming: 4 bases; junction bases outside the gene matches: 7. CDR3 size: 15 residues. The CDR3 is CASSLGTGAVETQYF. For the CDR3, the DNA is TGTGCCAGCAGCCTAGGGACAGGGGCCGTAGAGACCCAGTACTTC.

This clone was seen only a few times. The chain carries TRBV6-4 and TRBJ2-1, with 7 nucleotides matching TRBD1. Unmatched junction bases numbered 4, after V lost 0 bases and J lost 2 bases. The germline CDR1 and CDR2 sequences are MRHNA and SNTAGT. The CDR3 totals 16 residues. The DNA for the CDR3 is TGTGCCAGCAGTGACTCGCACGGGACAGCCTACAATGAGCAGTTCTTC. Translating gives CASSDSHGTAYNEQFF.

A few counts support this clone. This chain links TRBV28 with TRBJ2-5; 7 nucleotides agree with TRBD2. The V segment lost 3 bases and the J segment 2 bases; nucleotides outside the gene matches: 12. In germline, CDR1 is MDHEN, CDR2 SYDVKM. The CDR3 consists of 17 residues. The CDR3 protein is CASSFAPGGNRQETQYF. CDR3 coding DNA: TGTGCCAGCAGTTTCGCCCCGGGGGGAAACCGGCAAGAGACCCAGTACTTC.

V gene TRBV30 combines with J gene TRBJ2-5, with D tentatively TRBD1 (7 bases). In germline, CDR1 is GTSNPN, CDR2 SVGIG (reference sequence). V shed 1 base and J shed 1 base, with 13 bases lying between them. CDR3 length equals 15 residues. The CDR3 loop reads CAWSGGRDSQETQYF. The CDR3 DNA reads TGTGCCTGGAGTGGAGGGCGGGACAGCCAAGAGACCCAGTACTTC. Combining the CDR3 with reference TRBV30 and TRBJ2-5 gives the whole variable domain SQTIHQWPATLVQPVGSPLSLECTVEGTSNPNLYWYRQAAGRGLQLLFYSVGIGQISSEVPQNLSASRPQDRQFILSSKKLLLSDSGFYLCAWSGGRDSQETQYFGPGTRLLVL.